This entry describes one T cell receptor beta chain. Its antigen is still unknown. No much larger clonotype is one base removed from it; base qualities were not supplied. These data come from a study of graft-versus-host responses after intestinal transplantation (dated by TCRdb to the early 2020s). Study-wide context: Recipients received multivisceral, liver-intestinal, or isolated intestinal transplants. Donor T cell macrochimerism was defined as a peak of at least 4% donor T cells among recipient peripheral blood mononuclear cells. Samples from a few later patients were sequenced in-house on an Illumina MiSeq with MiXCR processing rather than by the commercial service. The cohort enrolled about two dozen intestinal transplant recipients including one retransplant, and a few patients lacking pretransplant specimens were excluded. All recipients received anti-thymocyte globulin induction followed by maintenance tacrolimus and steroids for approximately 3 years. Bulk TCR-beta CDR3 sequencing was used to track graft-versus-host and host-versus-graft alloreactive T cell clones in the graft, circulation and bone marrow after intestinal transplantation. To identify alloreactive clones, pre-transplant mixed lymphocyte reaction products were sequenced and then compared with unstimulated pre-transplant donor and recipient T cells.

The library was built by means of the immunoSEQ multiplex PCR assay. High-throughput TCR-beta CDR3 sequencing of genomic DNA from most patients was performed by Adaptive Biotechnologies. From the authors' description of their analysis: TCR sequencing data were retrieved from Adaptive's ImmunoSEQ software for more than 15 patients, whereas three other patients were processed with MiXCR and VDJtools. CDR3 nucleotide sequences shared between donor and recipient were removed because the origin of such sequences could not be assigned. Alloreactive clones required at least 2-fold expansion over unstimulated cells and minimum CFSE-low frequency of 0.002% (template counts) or 0.001% (read counts). A clone was considered mappable if detected in the sequenced pre-transplant spleen, lymph node, or MLR CFSE-low populations of the donor or recipient. Cumulative frequency of alloreactive clones was calculated as a percentage of all sequences weighted by copy number. The table comes from immuneACCESS by way of TCRdb, which keeps in-frame sequences with V and J called. Part of the clones is missing from these tables; in studies checked, under half for an unresolved V gene and the rest for unknown reasons. V and J calls and clone size are as listed in that table; D and trimming were resolved from the DNA. A total of tens of thousands of clones appear in this sample, roughly 90% of them only once. The top ten constitute about 6.9% of the sample.

The CDR3, from cysteine to phenylalanine, totals 11 residues. Left in the record is the CDR3 DNA by itself, 33 bases read in frame from the first base. From a lookup of the germline V gene, CDR1 and CDR2 are SGDLS and YYNGEE. Relative to germline, V is 3 bases shorter and J is 4 bases shorter, with 2 bases between their ends. After transplant, bone marrow was aspirated from the posterior iliac crest or from another site selected by the physician. General findings and caveats noted by the study authors: GvH clones were detected in recipient bone marrow, and some of these GvH clones were observed earlier in ileal mucosa or blood, consistent with an intestinal mucosal origin. In patients with donor T cell macrochimerism, the allografts had high GvH to HvG T cell clonal ratios. The relatively low number and heterogeneity of intestinal transplant patients limited the conclusions. Early after transplant, peak levels of circulating GvH clones were found to be associated with declines in HvG clones.

The sequence is built from TRBV9 and TRBJ1-3; the D gene cannot be named for sure. This clonotype was sampled from a human patient who received an intestinal transplant, so some T cells may come from the graft donor. This material consisted of bone marrow, taken approximately 700 days after intestinal transplantation. The CDR3 sequence is CASSGGNTIYF. The DNA sequence is given as TGTGCCAGCAGCGGAGGAAACACCATATATTTT.